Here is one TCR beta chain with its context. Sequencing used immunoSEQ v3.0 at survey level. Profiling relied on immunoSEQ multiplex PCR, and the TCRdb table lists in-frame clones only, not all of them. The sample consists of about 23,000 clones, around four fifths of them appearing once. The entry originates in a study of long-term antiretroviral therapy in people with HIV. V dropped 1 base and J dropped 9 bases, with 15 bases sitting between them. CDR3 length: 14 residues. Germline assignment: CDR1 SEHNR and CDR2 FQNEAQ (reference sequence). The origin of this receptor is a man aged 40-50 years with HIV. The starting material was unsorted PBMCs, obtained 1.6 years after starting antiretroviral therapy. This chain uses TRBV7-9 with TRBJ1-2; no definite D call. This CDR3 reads CASSLVGTGGSYTF. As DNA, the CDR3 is TGTGCCAGCAGCTTAGTAGGTACTGGAGGTAGCTACACCTTC.